The rows below give T cell receptor beta chains drawn from one sample of a study of spatial heterogeneity in lung cancer. From the 5' RACE reads, TCRdb called clonotypes with MiXCR, one entry per CDR3 protein. The data show 20,000 to 25,000 distinct CDR3 sequences, about 4.3% seen once. This specimen was PBMCs, taken at surgery. These receptors were taken from a male donor with early-stage non-small cell lung cancer. Each CDR3 is given with its conserved first and last residue. The D gene is left open where the match is weak. Not all rows give a size; the values are once, few, many and, for expanded clones, a class.

NA,16,many,TRBJ1-3,TRBV6-5,CASHSRGWSSGNTIYF,TGTGCCAGCCACTCCCGGGGCTGGAGCTCTGGAAACACCATATATTTT
NA,15,many,TRBJ1-5,TRBV6-2/TRBV6-3,CASSRSGLSNQPQHF,TGTGCCAGCAGTCGTAGCGGACTTTCTAATCAGCCCCAGCATTTT
NA,15,many,TRBJ2-1,TRBV12-3/TRBV12-4,CASSFEGSASVEQFF,TGTGCCAGCAGTTTTGAGGGTTCCGCGTCCGTTGAGCAGTTCTTC
TRBD1,16,many,TRBJ2-7,TRBV5-6,CASSLLGQANSYEQYF,TGTGCCAGCAGCCTGCTTGGACAGGCCAACTCCTACGAGCAGTACTTC
TRBD2,15,many,TRBJ2-1,TRBV7-2,CASSSSGGSDNEQFF,TGTGCCAGCAGCTCAAGCGGGGGGTCGGACAATGAGCAGTTCTTC
NA,13,many,TRBJ1-1,TRBV14,CASSQDVGVLAFF,TGTGCCAGCAGCCAAGATGTCGGGGTTTTGGCTTTCTTT
TRBD1,13,many,TRBJ1-5,TRBV19,CAGGTGANRPQHF,TGTGCCGGAGGGACAGGGGCGAATCGGCCCCAGCATTTT
NA,14,few,TRBJ2-7,TRBV6-2/TRBV6-3,CASTQRSSSYEQYF,TGTGCCAGCACCCAACGGTCTAGTAGCTACGAGCAGTACTTC
TRBD1,16,many,TRBJ1-5,TRBV7-9,CASSRDYRGQLQPQHF,TGTGCCAGCAGCCGAGATTACAGGGGGCAGTTACAGCCCCAGCATTTT
TRBD1,15,many,TRBJ2-7,TRBV20-1,CSARGLGTGTYEQYF,TGCAGTGCTAGAGGATTAGGGACAGGGACCTACGAGCAGTACTTC
TRBD2,16,many,TRBJ2-5,TRBV6-5,CASSYGLAGVEETQYF,TGTGCCAGCAGTTACGGACTAGCGGGGGTGGAGGAGACCCAGTACTTC
NA,16,many,TRBJ2-7,TRBV21-1,CASTSKEHRSSYEQYF,TGTGCCAGCACCTCAAAGGAACACAGAAGCTCCTACGAGCAGTACTTC
TRBD2,15,many,TRBJ2-3,TRBV12-3/TRBV12-4,CASSPRTRTPDTQYF,TGTGCCAGCAGTCCTCGGACTAGAACCCCAGATACGCAGTATTTT
NA,12,many,TRBJ2-1,TRBV28,CASRGSGNEQFF,TGTGCCAGCAGGGGTTCAGGCAATGAGCAGTTCTTC
NA,13,many,TRBJ1-1,TRBV5-1,CASSFLMGTEAFF,TGCGCCAGCAGCTTTCTGATGGGCACTGAAGCTTTCTTT
TRBD1,13,medium-sized,TRBJ2-7,TRBV5-4,CASSADRDYEQYF,TGTGCCAGCAGCGCCGACAGGGACTACGAGCAGTACTTC
TRBD1,15,medium-sized,TRBJ1-5,TRBV5-1,CASSLDREPRQSQHF,TGCGCCAGCAGCTTAGACAGGGAGCCTAGGCAGTCCCAGCATTTT
NA,15,NA,TRBJ1-2,TRBV12-2,CASRLAGRRIYGYTF,TGTGCAAGTCGCTTAGCGGGTCGTCGGATCTATGGCTACACCTTC
TRBD1,15,medium-sized,TRBJ2-2,TRBV29-1,CSVARQGSDTGELFF,TGCAGCGTTGCGAGACAGGGTTCGGACACCGGGGAGCTGTTTTTT
NA,16,many,TRBJ2-2,TRBV19,CASSPIGGTVTGELFF,TGTGCCAGTAGTCCCATTGGCGGGACGGTGACCGGGGAGCTGTTTTTT
TRBD2,15,many,TRBJ2-1,TRBV4-3,CASSRLSGNYNEQFF,TGCGCCAGCAGCCGACTTAGCGGGAACTACAATGAGCAGTTCTTC
TRBD1,13,NA,TRBJ1-4,TRBV6-5,CASSRQGGEKLFF,TGTGCCAGCAGTCGACAGGGAGGCGAAAAACTGTTTTTT
TRBD1,14,many,TRBJ2-7,TRBV20-1,CSARDMTGGDEQYF,TGCAGTGCCAGGGACATGACAGGGGGGGACGAGCAGTACTTC
NA,12,many,TRBJ2-2,TRBV12-3/TRBV12-4,CASSVTTGELFF,TGTGCCAGCAGTGTAACCACCGGGGAGCTGTTTTTT
NA,13,many,TRBJ2-5,TRBV28,CASSLGGRETQYF,TGTGCCAGCAGTTTAGGGGGCCGGGAGACCCAGTACTTC
NA,13,medium-sized,TRBJ2-7,TRBV5-1,CASSLEGAYEQYF,TGCGCCAGCAGCTTGGAAGGGGCTTACGAGCAGTACTTC
NA,16,many,TRBJ2-2,TRBV7-3,CASSSPRGANTGELFF,TGTGCCAGCAGCTCCCCACGGGGGGCAAACACCGGGGAGCTGTTTTTT
TRBD1,14,many,TRBJ2-1,TRBV12-3/TRBV12-4,CASSLRDRVNEQFF,TGTGCCAGCAGTCTCCGGGACAGGGTTAATGAGCAGTTCTTC
NA,17,many,TRBJ1-6,TRBV21-1,CASIPRGQNNYNSPLHF,TGTGCCAGCATTCCGCGGGGGCAAAACAACTATAATTCACCCCTCCACTTT